Listed below are T cell receptor beta chains from one sample, sequenced in a study of vaccination and CD4 T cells after COVID-19. Their specific antigens are unknown. MiXCR, applied by TCRdb to the PCR reads, yields one record per CDR3 protein. The sample has around 14,000 distinct CDR3 sequences, about 50% seen once. Sequencing input: CD4+ T cells from blood, cultured in vitro. The receptor set was obtained from a human donor who had recovered from COVID-19. CDR3s include the opening cysteine and the closing phenylalanine or tryptophan. Fields, in order: clone size, V gene, J gene, D gene, CDR3 DNA, CDR3 protein. D genes are given only for firm matches. Size tells how often a clone was seen (once, few, many) or the class of an expanded clone, and some rows leave it out.

>-|TRBV5-5|TRBJ2-1|TRBD2
TGTGCCAGCAGCTTGGAGCCGGGACTAGCTTTGAATGAGCAGTTCTTC
CASSLEPGLALNEQFF
>few|TRBV7-8|TRBJ2-5|-
TGTGCCAGCAGCTCCTGGGAGACCCAGTACTTC
CASSSWETQYF
>few|TRBV27|TRBJ1-5|-
TGTGCCAGCAGCCCGGACGTTGGGCCTAATCAGCCCCAGCATTTT
CASSPDVGPNQPQHF
>-|TRBV19|TRBJ1-2|-
TGTGCCAGTAGTATCAATGGGCGGGCGCGCACCTTC
CASSINGRARTF
>-|TRBV20-1|TRBJ2-5|-
TGCAGTGCTAGACCTTCCGAAGACAGCGTCCAAGAGACCCAGTACTTC
CSARPSEDSVQETQYF
>-|TRBV24-1|TRBJ1-2|TRBD1
TGTGCCACCAGTGATTCGGCTAAATCGACAGGGAGGGGTTATGGCTACACCTTC
CATSDSAKSTGRGYGYTF
>-|TRBV12-3/TRBV12-4|TRBJ1-5|TRBD1
TGTGCCAGCCGGACAGGGAGCAATCAGCCCCAGCATTTT
CASRTGSNQPQHF
>-|TRBV19|TRBJ1-1|-
TGTGCCAGTAGTATAGGGCCCTACAAGGCTGAAGCTTTCTTT
CASSIGPYKAEAFF
>-|TRBV10-1|TRBJ2-2|TRBD2
TGCGCCAGCAGGTCGGCGGGAGATAACACCGGGGAGCTGTTTTTT
CASRSAGDNTGELFF
>-|TRBV11-3|TRBJ2-1|-
TGTGCCAGCAGCTTAAGGGGAGAATCCCACAATGAGCAGTTCTTC
CASSLRGESHNEQFF
>-|TRBV20-1|TRBJ1-5|-
TGCAGTGCTAGGTCGTCGGCAGGGGCATATCAGCCCCAGCATTTT
CSARSSAGAYQPQHF
>-|TRBV20-1|TRBJ1-5|-
TGCAGTGCACCCCGGGGGGCGCAAAGCAATCAGCCCCAGCATTTT
CSAPRGAQSNQPQHF
>-|TRBV20-1|TRBJ2-5|TRBD2
TGCAGTGCGCAGGGCCTAGCGGGTGCTGAGACCCAGTACTTC
CSAQGLAGAETQYF
>-|TRBV20-1|TRBJ1-5|TRBD1
TGCAGTGCTACCGGCGTGGACAGGGCGAATCAGCCCCAGCATTTT
CSATGVDRANQPQHF
>-|TRBV10-1|TRBJ1-4|-
TGCGCCAGCAGGGTGCAGCCTAATGAAAAACTGTTTTTT
CASRVQPNEKLFF
>-|TRBV7-9|TRBJ1-2|-
TGTGCCAGCAGCTATTCATTTCCTGGAGACTATGGCTACACCTTC
CASSYSFPGDYGYTF
>-|TRBV24-1|TRBJ2-3|-
TGTGCCACCAGTTCAGGGGGGAGCACAGATACGCAGTGTTTT
CATSSGGSTDTQCF
>-|TRBV7-3|TRBJ1-2|-
TGTGCCAGCAGCAGAACACCGGGCGCTGGAGAGTTTGGCTACACCTTC
CASSRTPGAGEFGYTF
>few|TRBV6-1|TRBJ1-5|-
TGTGCCAGCAGTCCCTACCCTCAAGGGCAGTATCGCCCCGGTGGTCAGCCCCAGCATTTT
CASSPYPQGQYRPGGQPQHF
>-|TRBV19|TRBJ2-3|TRBD2
TGTGCCAGTGGGATATCGGCTAGCGGGACAGATACGCAGTATTTT
CASGISASGTDTQYF
>-|TRBV6-1|TRBJ2-4|-
TGTGCCAGCAGTGACCCCGCTACAAACATTCAGTACTTC
CASSDPATNIQYF
>-|TRBV19|TRBJ1-2|-
TGTGCCAGTAGTATCGGACTGAACTATGGCTACACCTTC
CASSIGLNYGYTF
>-|TRBV20-1|TRBJ2-3|-
TGCAGTGCTAGACCTAGTGGGAGAGGAAGGGCGATTTTT
CSARPSGRGRAIF
>few|TRBV6-1|TRBJ2-7|TRBD1
TGTGCCAGCAGCCCCCGCCGGGACAGCTACGAGCAGTACTTC
CASSPRRDSYEQYF
>-|TRBV7-3|TRBJ2-2|-
TGTGCCAGCAGCTTAGGAGAGGGAAAGCTGTTTTTT
CASSLGEGKLFF
>-|TRBV29-1|TRBJ1-1|TRBD1
TGCAGCGTGCCCTCTGACAGGGGGCTGGGGGTTAGCACTGAAGCTTTCTTT
CSVPSDRGLGVSTEAFF
>-|TRBV27|TRBJ1-6|-
TGTGCCAGCAGTTTATCCGGACGGCTAAATTCACCCCTCCACTTT
CASSLSGRLNSPLHF
>-|TRBV2|TRBJ2-1|TRBD2
TGTGCCAGCAGTGAGACTAGCGGAATTTACAATGAGCAGTTCTTC
CASSETSGIYNEQFF
>-|TRBV12-3/TRBV12-4|TRBJ1-5|TRBD1
TGTGCCAGCAGCTTCGGGGACAGGAACCAGCCCCAGCATTTT
CASSFGDRNQPQHF
>-|TRBV15|TRBJ2-7|TRBD1
TGTGCCACCAGCATACCGGGACAGAGCTCCTACGAGCAGTACTTC
CATSIPGQSSYEQYF
>few|TRBV6-2/TRBV6-3|TRBJ1-2|-
TGTGCCAGCAGTTACCTCAGGGGAGAGGGCTACACCTTC
CASSYLRGEGYTF
>-|TRBV27|TRBJ1-5|TRBD1
TGTGCCAGCCGACCGACAGGGGGCCATTTGGATAGCAATCAGCCCCAGCATTTT
CASRPTGGHLDSNQPQHF
>-|TRBV27|TRBJ2-1|-
TGTGCCAGCAGTCCTGGGATTTACAATGAGCAGTTCTTC
CASSPGIYNEQFF
>-|TRBV23-1|TRBJ1-6|-
TGCGCCAGCCGCCAGGCAGTACCAGGGAGATACAATTCACCCCTCCACTTT
CASRQAVPGRYNSPLHF
>-|TRBV12-3/TRBV12-4|TRBJ1-2|-
TGTGCCAGCAGTTATGGGGGGAAGTACTATGGCTACACCTTC
CASSYGGKYYGYTF
>few|TRBV6-1|TRBJ2-5|TRBD2
TGTGCCAGCAGGATAACCGGGACTAGCTTCGAGACCCAGTACTTC
CASRITGTSFETQYF
>-|TRBV7-3|TRBJ1-1|-
TGTGCCAGCAGCACCCAACAGGGCACTGAAGCTTTCTTT
CASSTQQGTEAFF
>-|TRBV7-4|TRBJ1-1|-
TGTGCCAGCCCAGCTTTGGTACGGGAAAACACTGAAGCTTTCTTT
CASPALVRENTEAFF
>-|TRBV19|TRBJ2-2|TRBD1
TGTGCCAGTAGCCAGTCCGGGACAGCGAACACCGGGGAGCTGTTTTTT
CASSQSGTANTGELFF
>-|TRBV10-3|TRBJ1-5|TRBD1
TGTGCCATCAGTAATGCTCCGGGACAGTCCTTACTAAATCAGCCCCAGCATTTT
CAISNAPGQSLLNQPQHF
>-|TRBV27|TRBJ1-1|TRBD1
TGTGCCAGCGGGGACAGGGAACTCGAAGCTTTCTTT
CASGDRELEAFF
>-|TRBV5-4|TRBJ2-1|-
TGTGCCAGCAGCTTGCAAGGCGGACCACAAGTTGAGCAGTTCTTC
CASSLQGGPQVEQFF
>-|TRBV28|TRBJ1-2|TRBD1
TGTGCCAGCAGCCCCGGGACAGGGGTTGTTGGGTACACCTTC
CASSPGTGVVGYTF
>-|TRBV6-5|TRBJ1-1|-
TGTGCCAGCAGTTACGACAGGAACACTGAAGCTTTCTTT
CASSYDRNTEAFF
>-|TRBV7-6|TRBJ1-1|-
TGTGCCAGCAGCTCCCCCGGGACGGTGAACACTGAAGCTTTCTTT
CASSSPGTVNTEAFF
>-|TRBV18|TRBJ2-5|-
TGTGCCAGCTCACCGAGTATTACAGCCCAAGAGACCCAGTACTTC
CASSPSITAQETQYF
>-|TRBV19|TRBJ2-7|TRBD1
TGTGCCAGTAGATCGGACAGGACGGGAACGAACGAGCAGTACTTC
CASRSDRTGTNEQYF
>few|TRBV27|TRBJ1-1|TRBD1
TGTGCCAGCATCGATGGACAGGGTAGTCAAGCTTTCTTT
CASIDGQGSQAFF
>-|TRBV5-1|TRBJ1-1|-
TGCGCCAGCAGCTTAAGGGGTGAGGGCACTGAAGCTTTCTTT
CASSLRGEGTEAFF
>-|TRBV20-1|TRBJ2-5|TRBD2
TGCAGTGCTAGTCCTAGCGGGGGACAGACCCAGTACTTC
CSASPSGGQTQYF
>few|TRBV6-2/TRBV6-3|TRBJ1-1|-
TGTGCCAGCAGTTACCCATTTGACAGAAAGGCTGAAGCTTTCTTT
CASSYPFDRKAEAFF
>few|TRBV11-2|TRBJ1-1|-
TGTGCCAGCACGCAACAAAGGGGCACTGAAGCTTTCTTT
CASTQQRGTEAFF